The 13 T cell receptor beta chains below come from one sample, sequenced in a study of OX40 agonist ivuxolimab in advanced cancers. The data were produced by immunoSEQ multiplex PCR, yet TCRdb's version contains in-frame clones alone and is incomplete. The sample yields 45,000 to 55,000 clones, about 85% seen once. The source material was CD4+ or CD8+ T cells sorted from blood, sampled in a trial of the OX40 agonist ivuxolimab. The receptor source for this set is an adult with an advanced solid tumor such as melanoma, head and neck, liver or kidney cancer.

The rearrangement links TRBV11-2 to TRBJ2-3; maybe TRBD2 (5 bases). The ends were cut back, 4 bases at V and 0 bases at J, with 11 bases in the middle. This CDR3 is 15 amino acids long. The germline V gene encodes CDR1 SGHAT and CDR2 FQNNGV. As DNA, the CDR3 is TGTGCCAGCAGCTCCCTCGGGGTGAGCACAGATACGCAGTATTTT. The encoded protein is CASSSLGVSTDTQYF.

The genes are TRBV6-5 and TRBJ2-5; 7 nucleotides align to TRBD2. V was clipped by 5 bases and J by 5 bases; unmatched bases: 8. The germline V gene encodes CDR1 MNHEY and CDR2 SVGAGI. This CDR3 region has 14 residues. CDR3 DNA: TGTGCCAGCAGTGGAGGACTAGTAGGCGAGACCCAGTACTTC. Its translation is CASSGGLVGETQYF.

This clone showed up just once. This chain links TRBV4-2 with TRBJ2-5, with 15 bases that match TRBD2. Germline V CDR1 and CDR2: LGHNA, YNFKEQ. The CDR3 runs to 17 residues. V lost 4 bases to trimming and J lost 2 bases; unmatched junction nucleotides: 5. CDR3 region: CASSLGLAGGGQETQYF. The CDR3 nucleotides are TGTGCCAGCAGCCTGGGACTAGCGGGAGGAGGGCAAGAGACCCAGTACTTC.

The chain has TRBV25-1 and TRBJ2-2; 14 bases match TRBD2. This CDR3 has 17 residues. V lost 8 bases to trimming and J lost 0 bases; unmatched junction nucleotides: 5. The V gene's germline CDR1 is MGHDK and CDR2 SYGVNS. CDR3 loop: CASRGTSGRSNTGELFF. The CDR3 region has the DNA TGTGCCAGCCGCGGGACTAGCGGGAGATCGAACACCGGGGAGCTGTTTTTT.

DNA for the CDR3: TGCGCCAGCAGCTTGCTCACGAACACCGGGGAGCTGTTTTTT. Translating gives CASSLLTNTGELFF. This chain joins TRBV5-1 and TRBJ2-2; the D is unclear. This CDR3 has 14 residues. Germline lookup yields CDR1 SGHRS and CDR2 YFSETQ. Trimming cost V 1 base and J 0 bases, with 4 bases left between them. Combining the CDR3 with reference TRBV5-1 and TRBJ2-2 gives the whole variable domain KAGVTQTPRYLIKTRGQQVTLSCSPISGHRSVSWYQQTPGQGLQFLFEYFSETQRNKGNFPGRFSGRQFSNSRSEMNVSTLELGDSALYLCASSLLTNTGELFFGEGSRLTVL.

This clone was seen only a few times. The chain recombines TRBV7-3 with TRBJ1-2; D possibly corresponds to TRBD1 (5 bases). V gave up 5 bases and J gave up 7 bases, with 11 bases separating them. Germline V gene data show CDR1 as SGHTA and CDR2 as FQGTGA. The CDR3 contains 12 residues. CDR3 nucleotide sequence: TGTGCCAGCAGCGGACCGGGGGTTGGCTACACCTTC. This codes for CASSGPGVGYTF.

The chain carries TRBV19 and TRBJ2-3; 13 nucleotides align to TRBD2. The CDR3 is made up of 18 amino acids. The junction had 13 bases not matched to a gene; V was cut back by 6 bases and J by 4 bases. Germline-derived CDR1 and CDR2 are LNHDA and SQIVND (reference sequence). DNA of the CDR3: TGTGCCAGTAGCACACTAGCGGGAGGGCCGTTGGGCTCAGATACGCAGTATTTT. Translating gives CASSTLAGGPLGSDTQYF.

This chain links TRBV6-1 with TRBJ2-3; no firm D call. Germline assignment: CDR1 MNHNS and CDR2 SASEGT. The CDR3 runs to 15 residues. Trimming took off 1 base at V and 2 bases at J, with 10 bases between the two ends. DNA of the CDR3: TGTGCCAGCAGTGAAGGAGGCGGCAACACAGATACGCAGTATTTT. The encoded protein is CASSEGGGNTDTQYF.

The chain has TRBV10-2 and TRBJ2-3; 8 positions agree with TRBD2. The junction had 7 bases not matched to a gene; V was cut back by 7 bases and J by 1 base. This CDR3 spans 15 amino acids. Germline CDR1 reads WSHSY; CDR2 reads SAAADI. The CDR3 sequence is CASTPGGAGTDTQYF. CDR3 coding DNA: TGCGCCAGCACCCCGGGGGGGGCGGGCACAGATACGCAGTATTTT.

The chain couples TRBV5-6 to TRBJ2-1; either TRBD1 or TRBD2 may supply D (6 bases each). The V end lost 3 bases, the J end lost 4 bases, and 17 bases lay between the germline ends. The CDR3 is 16 amino acids. CDR1 SGHDT and CDR2 YYEEEE come from the germline V gene. CDR3 in DNA: TGTGCCAGCAGCTGGGGGGCGGGGAATAAGTACAATGAGCAGTTCTTC. Encoded protein: CASSWGAGNKYNEQFF.

This sequence joins TRBV28 and TRBJ1-4; TRBD1 matches 9 bases. The CDR3 extends over 15 amino acids. Trimming at V came to 5 bases and at J to 8 bases, leaving 9 bases not matched to a gene. Germline assignment: CDR1 MDHEN and CDR2 SYDVKM. Written as DNA, the CDR3 is TGTGCCAGCAGTCTCCCGACAGGGGGTGTAGAAAAACTGTTTTTT. It specifies CASSLPTGGVEKLFF.

This chain joins TRBV19 and TRBJ2-7; D tentatively reads TRBD1 or TRBD2 (5 bases each). Germline V gene data show CDR1 as LNHDA and CDR2 as SQIVND (reference sequence). Trimming removed 5 bases at V and 6 bases at J, with 14 bases between. This CDR3 region has 13 residues. CDR3 DNA sequence: TGTGCCAGTAGTGGGGACCGCCTTGGCGAGCAGTACTTC. Translated: CASSGDRLGEQYF.

Points on this clone: A much larger clone differs from this one at a single base, so this may be a read error. This rearrangement joins TRBV5-6 to TRBJ2-7, with D possibly TRBD1 on 6 matching bases. This CDR3 spans 15 amino acids. Germline V lookup: CDR1 SGHDT, CDR2 YYEEEE. CDR3 loop: CVSSGGQGSSYEQYF. For the CDR3, the DNA is TGTGTCAGCAGCGGTGGCCAGGGGAGCTCCTACGAGCAGTACTTC.